A selection of T cell receptor beta chains follows, all from one sample in a study of PD-1 blockade in classical Hodgkin lymphoma. TCRdb keeps only in-frame clones here, not all; method: immunoSEQ multiplex PCR. The data hold thousands of clones, with 65% to 70% observed a single time. Sequences were derived from peripheral blood mononuclear cells (PBMCs), sampled before the fourth cycle of nivolumab. Source of these receptors: a human donor with classical Hodgkin lymphoma. Each CDR3 is given with its conserved first and last residue. A D gene is named only where the DNA matches it firmly. Clone size is given for some rows only: seen once, a few or many times, or a class if the clone is expanded.

clone_size,d_call,v_call,j_call,cdr3_aa,cdr3_nt
NA,NA,TRBV7-9,TRBJ1-1,CASSLWNTEAFF,TGTGCCAGCAGCTTGTGGAATACTGAAGCTTTCTTT
NA,NA,TRBV30,TRBJ2-2,CAWSRVVAGAGELFF,TGTGCCTGGAGCAGGGTGGTAGCTGGGGCCGGGGAGCTGTTTTTT
NA,TRBD1,TRBV5-7,TRBJ2-7,CASSFLQGVVYEQYF,TGTGCCAGCAGCTTTCTCCAGGGGGTAGTCTACGAGCAGTACTTC
NA,NA,TRBV6-1,TRBJ1-1,CASLFMNTEAFF,TGTGCCAGCTTGTTCATGAACACTGAAGCTTTCTTT
NA,TRBD1,TRBV9,TRBJ1-2,CASSAGDRGPYGYTF,TGTGCCAGCAGCGCCGGGGACAGGGGGCCCTATGGCTACACCTTC
medium-sized,TRBD1,TRBV2,TRBJ2-1,CASKGQGGRNEQFF,TGTGCCAGCAAAGGACAGGGAGGAAGGAATGAGCAGTTCTTC
NA,TRBD2,TRBV6-5,TRBJ2-3,CASTPGGPTGTQYF,TGTGCCAGCACCCCGGGAGGGCCGACAGGTACGCAGTATTTT
NA,TRBD1,TRBV4-2,TRBJ1-5,CASSQGIQGYSNQPQHF,TGTGCCAGCAGCCAAGGGATACAGGGGTATAGCAATCAGCCCCAGCATTTT
NA,TRBD1,TRBV7-2,TRBJ2-1,CASGGGAGQGYNEQFF,TGTGCCAGCGGGGGTGGGGCGGGACAGGGCTACAATGAGCAGTTCTTC
few,TRBD1,TRBV5-8,TRBJ2-1,CASSQDFDRGLYNEQFF,TGCGCCAGCAGCCAAGATTTTGACAGGGGTTTATACAATGAGCAGTTCTTC